Presented here are 10 T cell receptor beta chains from one specimen sequenced in a study of blood T cell repertoires in COVID-19. Repertoires were generated with immunoSEQ multiplex PCR, while TCRdb's copy carries only in-frame clones and drops some. The profile covers a few hundred thousand clones, with about 83% appearing a single time and about 1.2% taken by the ten largest. Sequenced input: peripheral blood. The receptors stem from a woman aged 50 to 60 with acute or convalescent COVID-19.

The chain joins TRBV10-3 to TRBJ2-7, with D possibly TRBD1 on 5 matching bases. V lost 3 bases, J lost 5 bases, and 11 bases lay in between. Germline assignment: CDR1 ENHRY and CDR2 SYGVKD. The CDR3 length is 13 residues. CDR3 region: CAISDPQGHEQYF. The CDR3, as DNA: TGTGCCATCAGTGACCCCCAGGGCCACGAGCAGTACTTC.

The chain has TRBV7-9 and TRBJ1-2, with a possible D match to TRBD1 (6 bases). Trimming shortened V by 5 bases and J by 2 bases, and 12 bases separated the two germline ends. Germline assignment: CDR1 SEHNR and CDR2 FQNEAQ (reference sequence). The CDR3 has 14 residues. CDR3 sequence reads: CASSPRTENYGYTF. The CDR3 DNA reads as TGTGCCAGCAGCCCACGGACAGAGAACTATGGCTACACCTTC.

This chain uses TRBV29-1 with TRBJ1-2, with TRBD1 matching over 8 bases. This CDR3 region has 12 residues. Trimming removed 6 bases from V and 8 bases from J; junction bases left unmatched: 8. Per the germline V gene, CDR1 is SQVTM and CDR2 is ANQGSEA. CDR3 sequence reads: CSVAGGTGGYTF. In DNA form, the CDR3 reads TGCAGCGTCGCGGGTGGGACAGGCGGCTACACCTTC.

The genes are TRBV5-5 and TRBJ1-2; the D gene is possibly TRBD1 (5 bases). V dropped 4 bases and J dropped 6 bases, with 28 bases sitting between them. CDR1 is SGHKS, CDR2 YYEKEE, per germline (reference sequence). The CDR3 spans 18 residues. The CDR3 region has the DNA TGTGCCAGCAGCCTACTGTCAGGGATTGGTGCCGTGGCGGATGGCTACACCTTC. Translating it yields CASSLLSGIGAVADGYTF.

This clone was counted a single time. The rearrangement links TRBV6-1 to TRBJ2-3, with 10 bases that match TRBD1. Germline CDR1 MNHNS, CDR2 SASEGT. J gave up 1 base and V 0 bases, and 7 bases lay outside the gene matches. The CDR3 totals 18 residues. The CDR3 is CASSEALRGTGGTDTQYF. DNA for the CDR3: TGTGCCAGCAGTGAAGCGCTTCGGGGGACAGGGGGCACAGATACGCAGTATTTT.

This sequence joins TRBV5-1 and TRBJ1-1; no firm D call. Trimming left V 4 bases short and J 0 bases short, with 7 bases between. The CDR3 length is 13 residues. Germline V CDR1 and CDR2: SGHRS, YFSETQ. CDR3 sequence reads: CASSLQMNTEAFF. The CDR3 coding sequence is TGCGCCAGCAGCCTACAGATGAACACTGAAGCTTTCTTT.

This sequence joins TRBV19 and TRBJ2-5; 7 bases line up with TRBD1. This CDR3 comprises 15 residues. The germline V gene encodes CDR1 LNHDA and CDR2 SQIVND (reference sequence). Trimming cost V 5 bases and J 0 bases; bases outside gene matches: 6. The CDR3 region is CASSRDRRYQETQYF. CDR3 coding DNA: TGTGCCAGTAGTCGGGACAGAAGGTACCAAGAGACCCAGTACTTC.

This chain links TRBV6-5 with TRBJ1-5; 9 nucleotides align to TRBD1. The CDR3 extends over 13 amino acids. Unmatched junction bases numbered 8, after V lost 9 bases and J lost 8 bases. CDR1 and CDR2 (germline): MNHEY, SVGAGI. CDR3 loop: CASKQDRGEPQHF. CDR3 DNA: TGTGCCAGTAAACAAGACAGGGGGGAGCCCCAGCATTTT.

The rearrangement joins TRBV18 to TRBJ1-2; 10 bases map to TRBD1. CDR3 length: 15 amino acids. The junction had 6 bases not matched to a gene; V was cut back by 2 bases and J by 6 bases. Looked up from germline, CDR1 is KGHSH and CDR2 is LQKENI. The CDR3 region is CASSPSDRGHNGYTF. The CDR3 region has the DNA TGTGCCAGCTCACCATCCGACAGGGGGCATAATGGCTACACCTTC.

This chain's CDR3 is CASGSSPRLPSNYGYTF. The CDR3 coding sequence is TGTGCTAGTGGTTCCTCCCCCAGGCTTCCGTCTAACTATGGCTACACCTTC. The V gene is TRBV12-5, the J gene TRBJ1-2; no reliable D call. The germline gives CDR1 LGHNT, CDR2 FRNRAP. The CDR3 covers 17 residues. Trimming removed 4 bases from V and 0 bases from J, with 18 bases in between. The full variable domain, with the rest looked up from reference TRBV12-5 and TRBJ1-2, is DARVTQTPRHKVTEMGQEVTMRCQPILGHNTVFWYRQTMMQGLELLAYFRNRAPLDDSGMPKDRFSAEMPDATLATLKIQPSEPRDSAVYFCASGSSPRLPSNYGYTFGSGTRLTVV.